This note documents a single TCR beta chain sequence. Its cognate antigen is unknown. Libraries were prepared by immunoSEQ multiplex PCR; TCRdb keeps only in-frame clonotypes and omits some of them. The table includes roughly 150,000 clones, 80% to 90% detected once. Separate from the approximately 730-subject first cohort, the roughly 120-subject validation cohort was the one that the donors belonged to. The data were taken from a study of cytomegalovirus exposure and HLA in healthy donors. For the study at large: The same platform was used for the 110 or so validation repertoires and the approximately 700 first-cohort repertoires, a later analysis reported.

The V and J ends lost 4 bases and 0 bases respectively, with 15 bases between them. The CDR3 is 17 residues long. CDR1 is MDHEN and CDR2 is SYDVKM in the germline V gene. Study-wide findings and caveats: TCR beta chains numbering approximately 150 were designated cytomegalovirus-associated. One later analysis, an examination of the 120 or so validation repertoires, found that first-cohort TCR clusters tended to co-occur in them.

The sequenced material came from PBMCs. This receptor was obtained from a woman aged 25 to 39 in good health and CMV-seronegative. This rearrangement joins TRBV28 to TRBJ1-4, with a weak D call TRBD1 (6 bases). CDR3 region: CASSSPGGLTTNEKLFF. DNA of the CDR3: TGTGCCAGCAGTTCTCCGGGGGGCCTGACAACTAATGAAAAACTGTTTTTT. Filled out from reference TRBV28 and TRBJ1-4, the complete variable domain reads DVKVTQSSRYLVKRTGEKVFLECVQDMDHENMFWYRQDPGLGLRLIYFSYDVKMKEKGDIPEGYSVSREKKERFSLILESASTNQTSMYLCASSSPGGLTTNEKLFFGSGTQLSVL.